This T cell receptor (beta chain) was sequenced during a study of blood T cell repertoires in COVID-19. Study-wide background: Italy, Spain and the United States were the sources of the convalescent and acute COVID-19 samples.

In assigning cohorts, the study relied on participant-reported clinical history. The V end lost 5 bases, the J end lost 0 bases, and 11 bases lay between the germline ends. Germline-derived CDR1 and CDR2 are MNHEY and SMNVEV (reference sequence). CDR3 length: 15 residues. In the study's own analysis: Nucleated cell counts were estimated from reference gene primer amplification. Sequencing used immunoSEQ multiplex PCR; TCRdb keeps in-frame clones, though not all of them. V, J and clone size are taken as reported in that table, and D and trimming were inferred from the DNA itself. The repertoire includes about 300,000 clones, roughly 85% of them detected once, and 1.9% sits in the top ten.

The sample consisted of PBMCs or T cells enriched from blood (not recorded which). This TCR came from a woman younger than 45 who had been exposed to COVID-19. The chain links TRBV27 to TRBJ1-5; D may be TRBD1 (5 bases). DNA for the CDR3: TGTGCCAGCAGTAAACACCAGGGTAGCAATCAGCCCCAGCATTTT. Protein sequence: CASSKHQGSNQPQHF.